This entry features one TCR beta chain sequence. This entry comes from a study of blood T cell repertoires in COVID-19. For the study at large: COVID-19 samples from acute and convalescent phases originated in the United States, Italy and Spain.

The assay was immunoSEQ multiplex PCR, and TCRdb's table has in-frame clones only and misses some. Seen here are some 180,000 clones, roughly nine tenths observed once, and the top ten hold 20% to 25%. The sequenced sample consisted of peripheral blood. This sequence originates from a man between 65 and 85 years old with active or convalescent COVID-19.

The CDR3 region has the DNA TGTGCCAGCATTAAACAGGGGGCGGACACAGATACGCAGTATTTT. It codes for CASIKQGADTDTQYF. The genes are TRBV6-5 and TRBJ2-3, with 9 nucleotides matching TRBD1. V lost 7 bases to trimming and J lost 2 bases; unmatched junction nucleotides: 7. The CDR3 has 15 amino acids. CDR1 is MNHEY, CDR2 SVGAGI, per germline.